These 17 T cell receptor beta chains share one sample of origin, sequenced in a study of T cell repertoires in cytomegalovirus infection. In TCRdb, the reads were re-called with MiXCR into one record per CDR3 protein. The data show about 900,000 distinct CDR3 sequences, around 31% seen once. These receptors' targets are unknown. The input for sequencing was cultured CD8+ T cells from PBMCs, taken from culture after CMV antigen stimulation. The receptors were sampled from a human donor in good health (CMV status not recorded). Some clones in this sample may be carry-over from other donors' samples.

The chain combines TRBV6-5 with TRBJ1-6, with D unclear. The CDR3 sequence is 17 residues long. Trimming took off 5 bases at V and 0 bases at J, with 14 bases between the two ends. Germline V lookup: CDR1 MNHEY, CDR2 SVGAGI. The CDR3 reads CASSLPSRSSYNSPLHF. The CDR3 DNA reads TGTGCCAGCAGTCTCCCCTCTCGGAGCTCCTATAATTCACCCCTCCACTTT.

The chain combines TRBV5-6 with TRBJ1-2; 9 nucleotides match TRBD1. CDR3 length: 11 amino acids. Germline values: CDR1 SGHDT, CDR2 YYEEEE. The J segment lost 14 bases and the V segment lost 2 bases, leaving 4 bases of the junction unmatched. The CDR3 nucleotides read TGTGCCAGCAGCTTCGCAGACAGGGGGACCTTC. It is translated as CASSFADRGTF.

In nucleotides, the CDR3 is TGTGCCAGCAGCTTAGAGCAGACAGGGAACTACGAGCAGTACTTC. Translating gives CASSLEQTGNYEQYF. The chain joins TRBV7-6 to TRBJ2-7, with TRBD1 matching 7 bases. The V and J ends lost 1 base and 3 bases, in that order; junction bases with no gene match: 6. This CDR3 spans 15 amino acids. The germline V gene has CDR1 SGHVS and CDR2 FNYEAQ.

This clonotype has only a few counts. The rearrangement links TRBV27 to TRBJ1-1; tentative D call: TRBD1 (5 bases). CDR3 length equals 13 residues. V dropped 5 bases and J dropped 10 bases, with 17 bases sitting between them. Germline CDR1 is MNHEY and CDR2 is SMNVEV (reference sequence). CDR3 nucleotide sequence: TGTGCCAGCAGTCCCCGGGGCAGGCAGGGAGCTTTCTTT. Its protein product is CASSPRGRQGAFF.

The chain's CDR3 is CASSFGPGAFF. The CDR3 DNA sequence: TGTGCCAGCAGCTTCGGCCCAGGTGCTTTCTTT. This chain links TRBV5-6 with TRBJ1-1, with no clear D. Germline V gives CDR1 SGHDT, CDR2 YYEEEE. CDR3 length: 11 amino acids. V lost 2 bases and J 11 bases, leaving 10 bases between the germline ends.

This clonotype was recorded many times. The rearrangement uses TRBV23-1 and TRBJ1-5; 7 bases map to TRBD1. TRBV23-1 is classed as an ORF, of uncertain function. Trimming took 5 bases from V and 0 from J; bases not matched to a gene: 16. The CDR3 has 19 amino acids. The CDR3 DNA is TGCGCCAGCAGTATCCCGAGGGACAGAGTGGGGGATAGCAATCAGCCCCAGCATTTT. Translating gives CASSIPRDRVGDSNQPQHF.

The V and J genes are TRBV7-9 and TRBJ1-5; 9 nucleotides match TRBD1. V trimming: 4 bases; J trimming: 7 bases; junction bases outside the gene matches: 5. This CDR3 has 14 residues. The germline gives CDR1 SEHNR, CDR2 FQNEAQ (reference sequence). CDR3: CASSSTGGRQPQHF. CDR3 nucleotide sequence: TGTGCCAGCAGCTCGACAGGGGGAAGGCAGCCCCAGCATTTT.

This clonotype was observed a handful of times. This chain links TRBV29-1 with TRBJ2-5; 8 nucleotides line up with TRBD2. CDR1 and CDR2 (germline): SQVTM, ANQGSEA. Germline trimming cut 3 bases from V and 2 bases from J; bases unmatched to any gene: 8. The CDR3 is 15 residues long. CDR3: CSVDGGATPQETQYF. The CDR3 DNA reads as TGCAGCGTTGACGGGGGGGCAACCCCTCAAGAGACCCAGTACTTC.

This clonotype was seen many times. This rearrangement joins TRBV11-1 to TRBJ1-1; D uncertain. The CDR3 loop spans 17 amino acids. Germline V CDR1 and CDR2: SGHAT, FQDESV (reference sequence). Trimming took 6 bases from V and 1 from J, leaving 21 bases between them. The CDR3 nucleotides read TGTGCCAGCAGTAATATCGGGATTTTGAAAGAGAACACTGAAGCTTTCTTT. Translated, it gives CASSNIGILKENTEAFF.

This clonotype was counted ten times or more. This chain uses TRBV7-6 with TRBJ2-1; tentatively, D is TRBD2 (6 bases). CDR3 length: 15 residues. The V gene lost 4 bases and the J gene lost 0 bases, with 10 bases spanning the gap. Per the germline V gene, CDR1 is SGHVS and CDR2 is FNYEAQ. The DNA of the CDR3 is TGTGCCAGCAGCTCCCGGGGGAGCTCCTACAATGAGCAGTTCTTC. Protein: CASSSRGSSYNEQFF. Variable domain in full (rest from reference TRBV7-6 and TRBJ2-1): GAGVSQSPRYKVTKRGQDVALRCDPISGHVSLYWYRQALGQGPEFLTYFNYEAQQDKSGLPNDRFSAERPEGSISTLTIQRTEQRDSAMYRCASSSRGSSYNEQFFGPGTRLTVL.

V usage is TRBV24-1 and J usage is TRBJ2-2, with TRBD1 matching over 11 bases. The CDR3 sequence is 16 residues long. V lost 3 bases, J lost 4 bases, and 3 bases stayed unmatched. From germline, CDR1 is KGHDR and CDR2 SFDVKD. This CDR3 is CATSDPDRGLTGELFF. The CDR3 DNA follows: TGTGCCACCAGTGATCCGGACAGGGGGCTCACCGGGGAGCTGTTTTTT.

This clonotype has just a few counts. The chain couples TRBV6-5 to TRBJ2-3; 8 bases map to TRBD2. The trim removed 6 bases at V and 4 bases at J, leaving 9 bases unmatched. The CDR3 totals 15 residues. The V gene's germline CDR1 is MNHEY and CDR2 SVGAGI. CDR3 coding DNA: TGTGCCAGCAGCCCCCGGGGGGGAGTCCCAGATACGCAGTATTTT. Translated, it gives CASSPRGGVPDTQYF.

The chain employs TRBV5-6 and TRBJ2-1; tentatively, D is TRBD2 (5 bases). The CDR3 has 13 residues. Trimming took off 4 bases at V and 10 bases at J, with 15 bases between the two ends. Germline V lookup: CDR1 SGHDT, CDR2 YYEEEE. This chain's CDR3 is CASSQDWVEEQFF. The CDR3 DNA is TGTGCCAGCAGCCAGGACTGGGTGGAAGAGCAGTTCTTC.

This chain links TRBV20-1 with TRBJ1-1, with 7 bases lining up with TRBD1. In germline, CDR1 is DFQATT, CDR2 SNEGSKA (reference sequence). The CDR3 extends over 15 amino acids. With 3 bases clipped from V and 1 base from J, the junction kept 8 bases outside the gene matches. The CDR3 reads CSARDYRGSNTEAFF. The DNA of the CDR3 is TGCAGTGCTAGGGATTACAGGGGTTCGAACACTGAAGCTTTCTTT.

The gene calls are TRBV11-2 and TRBJ2-1; possible D gene TRBD1, 5 bases. In germline, CDR1 is SGHAT, CDR2 FQNNGV. With 2 bases removed from V and 6 bases from J, the gap between germline ends came to 11 bases. This CDR3 comprises 14 residues. CDR3: CASSLFRDRNEQFF. Here the CDR3 DNA reads TGTGCCAGCAGCTTATTCAGGGATCGCAATGAGCAGTTCTTC.

The table lists this clonotype with a few counts. The chain combines TRBV6-1 with TRBJ1-1; unclear D gene. The V end was cut by 0 bases, the J end by 3 bases, with 11 bases between. The CDR3 has 15 residues. Germline-derived CDR1 and CDR2 are MNHNS and SASEGT. Here the CDR3 reads CASSEAGFLHTEAFF. DNA of the CDR3: TGTGCCAGCAGTGAAGCGGGGTTCCTGCACACTGAAGCTTTCTTT.

J is TRBJ2-1 and V is TRBV7-3, with TRBD2 matching over 12 bases. Per the germline V gene, CDR1 is SGHTA and CDR2 is FQGTGA. The length of the CDR3 is 16 residues. With 5 bases clipped from V and 8 bases from J, the junction kept 10 bases outside the gene matches. The CDR3 here is CASSGASGGAKDEQFF. The CDR3 DNA reads TGTGCCAGCAGCGGAGCTAGCGGGGGGGCCAAGGATGAGCAGTTCTTC.